This entry lists 16 T cell receptor beta chains sequenced from one sample in a study of graft-versus-host responses after intestinal transplantation. Antigen specificity for these receptors is unknown. Only in-frame clones appear in the TCRdb table, and some are missing; sequencing was by immunoSEQ multiplex PCR. The table lists roughly 30,000 clones, just under 85% of them singletons, with approximately 19% in the top ten. This material consisted of unstimulated CD8+ T cells sorted from spleen or lymph node cells, taken before intestinal transplant. The receptors stem from a human donor who received an intestinal transplant.

This chain uses TRBV20-1 with TRBJ2-7; weak D call: TRBD1 (5 bases). The germline CDR1 and CDR2 sequences are DFQATT and SNEGSKA (reference sequence). Deletions cut 4 bases from V and 2 bases from J, with 6 bases between. CDR3 length: 11 amino acids. CDR3 coding DNA: TGCAGTGCTACGACAGCCTACGAGCAGTACTTC. Translated: CSATTAYEQYF.

V usage is TRBV4-1 and J usage is TRBJ2-7; 10 bases line up with TRBD2. CDR1 and CDR2 (germline): MGHRA, YSYEKL. There are 13 residues in the CDR3. J gave up 4 bases and V 6 bases, and 3 bases lay outside the gene matches. CDR3 sequence: CASRPTSGYEQYF. In nucleotides, the CDR3 is TGCGCCAGCAGGCCGACTAGCGGGTACGAGCAGTACTTC.

CDR3 nucleotides: TGCGCCAGCAGCCCCTCTCAGGGGTACTATGGCTACACCTTC. This codes for CASSPSQGYYGYTF. The rearrangement links TRBV4-1 to TRBJ1-2; tentative D call: TRBD1 (6 bases). Germline V gene lookup returns CDR1 MGHRA and CDR2 YSYEKL. The CDR3 contains 14 residues. Between the trimmed V and J ends, which lost 4 bases and 3 bases, there was a span of 12 bases.

There are a few counts of this clone. The chain employs TRBV5-4 and TRBJ2-7, with 10 bases that match TRBD1. This CDR3 is 14 amino acids long. Unmatched junction bases numbered 2, after V lost 0 bases and J lost 5 bases. CDR1 and CDR2 from the germline V gene are SGHNT and YYREEE (reference sequence). The CDR3 spells CASSLAGQGDEQYF. In DNA form, the CDR3 reads TGTGCCAGCAGCTTGGCCGGACAGGGGGACGAGCAGTACTTC.

This clone was seen a few times. The chain combines TRBV19 with TRBJ2-7; 8 positions match TRBD1. The CDR3 is made up of 14 amino acids. The ends lost 7 bases at V and 0 bases at J; junction bases unmatched: 5. Germline CDR1 reads LNHDA; CDR2 reads SQIVND (reference sequence). The CDR3 spells CASKTGQGSYEQYF. DNA of the CDR3: TGTGCCAGTAAAACCGGACAGGGCTCCTACGAGCAGTACTTC.

By sample fraction, this clone is medium-sized. This chain links TRBV28 with TRBJ2-7, with 11 bases that match TRBD2. Germline V gene sequence: CDR1 MDHEN, CDR2 SYDVKM. V was pared by 4 bases and J by 3 bases, with 5 bases of the junction left unmatched. CDR3 length: 15 amino acids. CDR3 sequence reads: CASSSLAGGDYEQYF. As DNA, the CDR3 is TGTGCCAGCAGTTCGCTAGCGGGAGGTGACTACGAGCAGTACTTC.

The chain uses TRBV28 and TRBJ2-5; the D is unclear. Germline V gene lookup returns CDR1 MDHEN and CDR2 SYDVKM. The CDR3 spans 11 residues. With 3 bases removed from V and 7 bases from J, the gap between germline ends came to 6 bases. The CDR3, as DNA: TGTGCCAGCAGTTTTTTTCGGACCCAGTACTTC. Translating it yields CASSFFRTQYF.

The genes are TRBV16 and TRBJ2-1, with TRBD1 matching over 9 bases. This CDR3 comprises 16 residues. The V segment lost 2 bases and the J segment 6 bases; nucleotides outside the gene matches: 8. CDR1 KGHSY and CDR2 FQNENV come from the germline V gene. In nucleotides, the CDR3 is TGTGCCAGCAGCCAACTAGGGACAGGGCACGTCAATGAGCAGTTCTTC. Its translation: CASSQLGTGHVNEQFF.

The chain recombines TRBV21-1 with TRBJ1-1. TRBV21-1 is shown as a pseudogene. CDR3 length: 17 residues. CDR3 DNA: TGTGCCAGCAGCTGTGTTAGGGAGGGCAGGGAGAACACTGAAGCTTTCTTT. This encodes CASSCVREGRENTEAFF.

This clone came up once. The chain carries TRBV19 and TRBJ2-3; 7 bases map to TRBD2. The CDR3 runs 14 residues. CDR1 and CDR2 (germline): LNHDA, SQIVND (reference sequence). The ends lost 7 bases at V and 3 bases at J; junction bases unmatched: 7. The chain's CDR3 is CASKFGGRTDTQYF. CDR3 DNA sequence: TGTGCCAGTAAATTCGGGGGGAGGACAGATACGCAGTATTTT.

The chain couples TRBV29-1 to TRBJ2-4; D gene unclear. Germline V gene lookup returns CDR1 SQVTM and CDR2 ANQGSEA. The CDR3 extends over 16 amino acids. Trimming took 4 bases from V and 1 from J, leaving 17 bases between them. The CDR3 nucleotides are TGCAGCGTTGGCGGCTCTTCTACGACGGCCAAAAACATTCAGTACTTC. Translation gives CSVGGSSTTAKNIQYF.

Turning to this clone: This sample also contains other DNA sequences that code for the same CDR3. The chain recombines TRBV5-1 with TRBJ2-7; D might be TRBD2 (5 bases). The V end was cut by 4 bases, the J end by 6 bases, with 11 bases between. The CDR3 consists of 12 residues. Germline CDR1 is SGHRS and CDR2 is YFSETQ. CDR3 sequence (DNA): TGCGCCAGCAGCCTGGGCCGGGGCGAGCAGTACTTC. Its protein product is CASSLGRGEQYF.

The chain is built from TRBV7-6 and TRBJ2-1; 11 bases are a match to TRBD2. The CDR3 sequence is 17 residues long. The germline gives CDR1 SGHVS, CDR2 FNYEAQ. After removal of 4 bases from V and 5 bases from J, the junction contained 10 bases not matched to a gene. In nucleotides, the CDR3 is TGTGCCAGCAGCTCCTTAGCGGGAGGGGGGACACACAATGAGCAGTTCTTC. Amino acids: CASSSLAGGGTHNEQFF.

This clone came up once. The chain links TRBV21-1 to TRBJ1-6; the table's D call, TRBD1, was not checked against the DNA. TRBV21-1 is a recognized pseudogene. The CDR3 is made up of 18 amino acids. The CDR3 DNA is TGTGCCAGCAGCAAGGGGCTGGGCCAAAACTCCTATAATTCACCCCTCCACTTT. This gives the protein CASSKGLGQNSYNSPLHF.

This clone has a single count. This chain connects TRBV6-1 to TRBJ2-5, with TRBD1 identical over 7 bases. CDR3 size: 17 residues. Per germline, CDR1 MNHNS and CDR2 SASEGT. Trimming cost V 1 base and J 5 bases; bases outside gene matches: 13. The CDR3 DNA sequence: TGTGCCAGCAGTGAAGGGAGTTTTTTAGGGGGCCACGAGACCCAGTACTTC. It yields the protein CASSEGSFLGGHETQYF.

The chain is built from TRBV6-5 and TRBJ1-1; 9 bases match TRBD1. Trimming cost V 6 bases and J 7 bases; bases outside gene matches: 0. Germline V gives CDR1 MNHEY, CDR2 SVGAGI. This CDR3 is built from 11 residues. CDR3 in amino acids: CASRTGGEAFF. In DNA, the CDR3 is TGTGCCAGCAGGACAGGGGGTGAAGCTTTCTTT.